This T cell receptor beta chain was recovered during a study of neoadjuvant anti-PD-1 for oral cavity cancer. The length of the CDR3 is 14 residues. V gave up 6 bases and J gave up 3 bases; unmatched junction bases: 7. Germline V gene sequence: CDR1 LNHDA, CDR2 SQIVND (reference sequence). Profiling relied on immunoSEQ multiplex PCR, and the TCRdb table lists in-frame clones only, not all of them. The table includes about 16,000 clones, less than 80% detected once. No culture or expansion preceded analysis of these blood cells. The origin of this receptor is a person aged 40-85 years with oral cavity squamous cell carcinoma. Material: PBMCs, obtained before nivolumab (anti-PD-1) treatment. The rearrangement uses TRBV19 and TRBJ1-2; 7 bases are a match to TRBD1. CDR3 bases: TGTGCCAGTAGCCGACAGGGTGGGGACTATGGCTACACCTTC. It yields the protein CASSRQGGDYGYTF.